This T cell receptor (beta chain) stems from a study of Ad26.COV2.S vaccination and SARS-CoV-2 variants. Overall study context: The study gave Ad26.COV2.S intramuscularly, once or twice 56 days apart.

Treatment indicated: roughly 20 received Ad26.COV2.S at low or high dose, single or two shots; 5 received placebo; per-sample allocation not given. Each sample was drawn 63 days after the first injection (of vaccine or placebo). What was given as vaccine was an Ad26 vector encoding Wuhan-strain SARS-CoV-2 spike. The length of the CDR3 is 12 residues. Trimming cost V 7 bases and J 8 bases, with 15 bases left between them. Germline CDR1 is SGHRS and CDR2 is YFSETQ. Findings of the study overall: The study found similar non-spike TCR breadth in vaccine and placebo recipients.

About this clone itself: Antigen unknown.

TCRdb's copy holds only in-frame clones and misses some; the assay was immunoSEQ multiplex PCR. The table shows around 450,000 clones, with roughly nine tenths occurring only once. The sequence derives from a person between 18 and 65 years old who received the Ad26.COV2.S COVID-19 vaccine or a placebo. The rearrangement uses TRBV5-1 and TRBJ1-2; D gene uncertain. Sequences were derived from peripheral blood, sampled in a trial of Ad26.COV2.S vaccine versus placebo. The CDR3 spells CASVDGEEGYTF. CDR3 nucleotides: TGCGCCAGCGTAGACGGGGAGGAGGGCTACACCTTC.